This T cell receptor beta chain comes out of a study of T cell repertoires in cytomegalovirus infection. Study-wide background: Shared public TCR beta signatures pointed to both CMV infection and a matching HLA type. Study-wide points: HLA-C-restricted CMV clonotypes gave the most frequent clonotype in two of eight donors. Totalled public TCR beta family frequency picked out people who carried CMV plus the relevant HLA.

This clonotype was detected a few times. Its specificity is unknown. The germline gives CDR1 SNHLY, CDR2 FYNNEI. The CDR3 contains 15 residues. V lost 2 bases to trimming and J lost 5 bases, with 12 bases between them. TCRdb independently ran MiXCR on the reads; one entry per CDR3 protein. The repertoire holds around 450,000 distinct CDR3 sequences, with around 32% as singletons. Sequencing was done on a sample of PBMCs. This TCR was recovered from a human donor in good health (CMV status not recorded). Some clones in this sample may be carry-over from other donors' samples. This chain joins TRBV2 and TRBJ1-4; TRBD1 is a possible D gene (6 bases). CDR3 in amino acids: CASSELAGDNEKLFF. For the CDR3, the DNA is TGTGCCAGCAGTGAATTGGCAGGGGACAATGAAAAACTGTTTTTT.